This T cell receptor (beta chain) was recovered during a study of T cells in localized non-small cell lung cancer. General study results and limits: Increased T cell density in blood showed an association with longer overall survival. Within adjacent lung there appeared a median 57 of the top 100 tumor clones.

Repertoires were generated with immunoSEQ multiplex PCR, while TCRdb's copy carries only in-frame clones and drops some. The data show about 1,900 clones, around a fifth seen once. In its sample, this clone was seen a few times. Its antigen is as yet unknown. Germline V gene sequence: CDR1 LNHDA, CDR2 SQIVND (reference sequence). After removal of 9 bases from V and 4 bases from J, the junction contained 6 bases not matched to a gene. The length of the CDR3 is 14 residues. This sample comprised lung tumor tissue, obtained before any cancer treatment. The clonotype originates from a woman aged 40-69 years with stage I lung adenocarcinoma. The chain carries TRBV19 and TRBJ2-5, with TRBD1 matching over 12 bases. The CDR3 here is CASSGTGGVETQYF. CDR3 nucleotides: TGTGCCAGCTCCGGGACAGGGGGCGTAGAGACCCAGTACTTC.